The 6 T cell receptor beta chains below all came from one sample that was sequenced in a study of blood T cell repertoires in COVID-19. Sequencing was performed with immunoSEQ multiplex PCR; in TCRdb, only in-frame clones are kept and a portion is missing. This sample yields 120,000 or so clones, of which roughly nine tenths are seen a single time; around 4.6% belongs to the top ten. Sequences were obtained from peripheral blood. The source is a man in his 60s with COVID-19, enrolled during active disease.

This clone was found once. The chain carries TRBV28 and TRBJ1-3; D perhaps matches TRBD1 (6 bases). CDR1 is MDHEN and CDR2 is SYDVKM in the germline V gene. The CDR3 spans 15 residues. V lost 3 bases and J lost 1, with 10 bases in between. The CDR3 here is CASSLDSPSGNTIYF. The DNA of the CDR3 is TGTGCCAGCAGTTTGGACAGCCCGTCTGGAAACACCATATATTTT.

This clone has only a few counts. This chain connects TRBV19 to TRBJ1-4, with D uncertain. CDR1 is LNHDA, CDR2 SQIVND, per germline (reference sequence). CDR3 length equals 13 residues. V was cut by 4 bases and J by 5 bases, with 8 bases left in between. CDR3 amino acids: CASSTRGNEKLFF. DNA of the CDR3: TGTGCCAGTAGTACCCGGGGAAATGAAAAACTGTTTTTT. Variable domain in full (rest from reference TRBV19 and TRBJ1-4): DGGITQSPKYLFRKEGQNVTLSCEQNLNHDAMYWYRQDPGQGLRLIYYSQIVNDFQKGDIAEGYSVSREKKESFPLTVTSAQKNPTAFYLCASSTRGNEKLFFGSGTQLSVL.

V and J are TRBV19 and TRBJ1-3, with D unresolved. This CDR3 has 16 residues. CDR1 and CDR2 (germline): LNHDA, SQIVND (reference sequence). V lost 1 base to trimming and J lost 0 bases, with 10 bases between them. CDR3 loop: CASSIATGDSGNTIYF. The CDR3 DNA reads as TGTGCCAGTAGTATAGCGACCGGAGACTCTGGAAACACCATATATTTT.

The chain joins TRBV5-4 to TRBJ2-7; 9 nucleotides align to TRBD2. After removal of 5 bases from V and 0 bases from J, the junction contained 0 bases not matched to a gene. Germline loops: CDR1 SGHNT, CDR2 YYREEE (reference sequence). The CDR3 spans 13 residues. The CDR3 here is CASRREGSYEQYF. The CDR3 DNA sequence: TGTGCCAGCAGGCGGGAGGGCTCCTACGAGCAGTACTTC.

This chain links TRBV21-1 with TRBJ2-7; TRBD2, the table's D call, lacks a check against the DNA. TRBV21-1 is an annotated pseudogene. This CDR3 comprises 13 residues. In DNA, the CDR3 is TGTGCCAGCAGCAAAGAAACGGGCTACGAGCAGTACTTC. Protein: CASSKETGYEQYF.

Details on this clone: Additional DNA sequences in this sample encode the identical CDR3. The chain links TRBV7-3 to TRBJ2-5; the D is unclear. The V end lost 1 base, the J end lost 1 base, and 4 bases lay between the germline ends. Germline CDR1 and CDR2: SGHTA and FQGTGA. The CDR3 has 13 amino acids. CDR3 residues: CASSLNSQETQYF. The DNA for the CDR3 is TGTGCCAGCAGCTTAAATAGCCAAGAGACCCAGTACTTC.